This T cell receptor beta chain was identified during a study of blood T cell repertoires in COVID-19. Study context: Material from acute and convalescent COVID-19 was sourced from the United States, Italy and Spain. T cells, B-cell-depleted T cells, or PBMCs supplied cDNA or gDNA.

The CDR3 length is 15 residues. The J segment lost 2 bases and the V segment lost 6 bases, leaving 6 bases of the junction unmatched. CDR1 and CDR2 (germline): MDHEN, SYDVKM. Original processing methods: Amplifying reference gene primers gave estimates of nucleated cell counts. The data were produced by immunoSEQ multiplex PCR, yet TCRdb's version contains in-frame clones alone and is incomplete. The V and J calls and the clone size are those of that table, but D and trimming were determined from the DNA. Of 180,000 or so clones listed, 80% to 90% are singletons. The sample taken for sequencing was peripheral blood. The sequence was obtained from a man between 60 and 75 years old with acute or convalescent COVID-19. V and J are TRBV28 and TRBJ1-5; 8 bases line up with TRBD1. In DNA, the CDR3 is TGTGCCAGCAGCCCGACAGGGGCAGGCAATCAGCCCCAGCATTTT. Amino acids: CASSPTGAGNQPQHF.